This T cell receptor (beta chain) is from a study of beta chain features in type 1 diabetes. Study-level findings and limits: Whether TCRB rearrangement is influenced by HLA type went unresolved here. A closer apparent resemblance between naive, central memory and Treg TCRB repertoires was seen in patients than in healthy donors. Type 1 diabetes patients had moderately but significantly shorter TCRB CDR3s in all four CD4+ subsets.

With respect to this clone: The antigen remains unidentified.

The germline gives CDR1 KGHSH, CDR2 LQKENI. This CDR3 is 13 amino acids long. Deletions cut 2 bases from V and 7 bases from J, with 9 bases between. cDNA synthesis used the whole RNA isolate, giving expressed TCRB sequences. The method was immunoSEQ multiplex PCR; TCRdb's version includes in-frame clones alone and lacks a portion of them. Of over 150,000 clones listed, about a tenth were seen once; the top ten hold around 0.5%. The rearrangement joins TRBV18 to TRBJ2-1; D unresolved. This receptor was identified in a man younger than 45 with type 1 diabetes. The sequenced sample was central memory CD4+ T cells from blood. The CDR3 is CASSPDLQNEQFF. The CDR3 nucleotides are TGTGCCAGCTCACCAGATCTACAGAATGAGCAGTTCTTC.